The source of this TCR beta chain is a study of cytomegalovirus exposure and HLA in healthy donors. Study-wide results and limits: Follow-up analysis seemed to connect common viral pathogens with several of the most significant clusters identified. With later analysis, a missense DCLRE1C variant became linked to TCR beta V- and J-gene trimming.

PCR involved 60 Vbeta and 13 Jbeta primers. Produced via immunoSEQ multiplex PCR; TCRdb's table is partial and in-frame only. Among hundreds of thousands of clones listed, roughly 85% were seen once. For this clone: The target antigen is unknown.

The sequence was obtained from a girl under 10 years old in good health and CMV-seronegative. The sample was PBMCs.

The CDR3 spells CASSSTGGTNYGYTF. The CDR3 coding sequence is TGCGCCAGCAGCTCCACAGGGGGCACTAACTATGGCTACACCTTC. The rearrangement joins TRBV10-2 to TRBJ1-2; 9 nucleotides agree with TRBD1. The CDR3 sequence is 15 residues long. In germline, CDR1 is WSHSY, CDR2 SAAADI. V trimming: 6 bases; J trimming: 0 bases; junction bases outside the gene matches: 5.